This T cell receptor (beta chain) derives from a study of vaccination and CD4 T cells after COVID-19 (dated by TCRdb to about 2022). Describing the broader study: The convalescent cohort comprised six males and four females, including two Hispanic individuals, seven Caucasians, two Asians and one multiracial person. Two doses of either the Pfizer-BioNTech BNT162b2 vaccine (n=8) or the Moderna mRNA-1273 vaccine (n=2) were administered to participants. Post-COVID blood samples were collected from convalescent patients a median of about 92 days after diagnosis, with a range of about 30 to 161 days. The time from the second vaccine dose to post-vaccine blood sampling had a median of roughly 79 days and ranged from about 12 to 241 days. Culture stimuli were overlapping spike peptide pools from SARS-CoV-2 and from the common cold coronaviruses HCoV-NL63, HCoV-OC43 and HCoV-229E. As controls, cultures received a CEFX viral epitope pool (the positive control), an HIV-1 Nef peptide pool (the negative control), or no peptide at all. In 10 COVID-19 convalescent patients and a handful of infection-naive healthy vaccine recipients, the spike-specific CD4+ TCR repertoire before mRNA vaccination was compared with the repertoire after mRNA vaccination. At the TCR clonotype level, an earlier paper using these donors assessed memory CD4+ T cell crossreactivity between SARS-CoV-2 and common cold coronavirus spike proteins. Paper-wide results and their limitations: Although the median number of SARS-CoV-2-reactive clonotypes went up from approximately 20 after infection to 35 to 40 after vaccination, the increase was not significant. The number of convalescent patients in the study was relatively small, and the study did not examine early timepoints following natural infection. Of the vaccine-specific clones found in convalescent patients, nearly all (304 of 307) were mono-reactive for SARS-CoV-2 spike instead of being cross-reactive with common cold coronaviruses. In convalescent patients, a median roughly 87% of post-vaccine SARS-CoV-2-reactive clones were detected only after vaccination, suggesting vaccine-specific priming.

V is pruned by 2 bases and J by 3 bases, leaving 4 bases of the junction without a gene match. Measured from the cysteine to the phenylalanine, the CDR3 is 15 residues long. Only the CDR3 region is kept as DNA, spanning 45 bases read in frame from base 1. The treatment or condition label corresponds to: approximately nine-day PBMC culture with coronavirus spike peptide pools or control peptides (ViraFEST assay). CD4+ T cells from unexposed donors were collected before the COVID-19 pandemic (2011-2018). The ViraFEST assay was used in the study, in which antigen-specific T cells were expanded with peptide pools and expanded clonotypes were subsequently identified by TCR sequencing. Roughly 2 million PBMCs per well were cultured in IMDM with roughly 5% human AB serum and approximately 9.8 IU/ml IL-2, plus 10 ug/ml peptide pools. Half of the culture medium was replaced with fresh IL-2-containing medium on days 3 and 7. Once the cells had been in culture for around nine days, the EasySep CD4+ T cell isolation kit was used to isolate CD4+ T cells by negative selection. As cell number allowed, CD4+ T cells from unexposed donors were tested for reactivity to SARS-CoV-2 S and N and to four common cold coronavirus spike pools. Ficoll-Paque Plus gradient centrifugation was used to isolate PBMCs from whole blood, and the isolated PBMCs were then either used fresh or cryopreserved at -140C. In general, triplicate wells were set up for every culture condition. Leukapheresis product for the unexposed donors was bought commercially.

Receptors were amplified or captured by PCR. At the Johns Hopkins FTIC core, DNA from the cultured CD4+ T cells underwent TCR sequencing with the Oncomine TCR Beta short-read assay. The QIAamp micro DNA kit was used to extract genomic DNA from the cultured CD4+ T cells. Oncomine TCR Beta libraries from cultured CD4+ T cells were pooled using unique dual indexes and sequenced on an Illumina iSeq 100. Per the original workflow: Non-productive sequences were removed, and CDR3s not starting with C, not ending with F or W, or shorter than 7 amino acids were discarded. Antigen-specific clonotypes were identified using the MANAFEST web application through comparison of peptide-stimulated wells with reference and other culture wells. For a clone to be called positive, the clone needed an FDR below 0.05, an odds ratio above 5, and a productive frequency above 0.1% in at least two of three replicate wells. Clonotypes that were significantly expanded in both SARS-CoV-2 spike wells and at least one common cold coronavirus spike condition were defined as cross-reactive. CDR3 homology was assessed with Levenshtein distances (stringdist) and unrooted phylogenetic trees (ape) in R version 3.6.1. TCRdb reprocessing: public reads trimmed at Q25 with fastp, clones called with MiXCR, in-frame beta chains kept. Each entry is one CDR3 protein sequence, shown with its most common DNA and genes. These V and J calls are TCRdb output, not the study's own analysis. The sample table contains almost 5,500 distinct CDR3 sequences; only one count was recorded for about two fifths of them. The top ten clonotypes cover 28% of the sample.

A few counts support this clonotype. Its binding antigen is unknown. The sample holds no much larger clone one base away, and base qualities are not on file. The receptor's source is a human donor in good health. Sequencing was carried out using CD4+ T cells from blood, cultured in vitro. The chain joins TRBV12-3 or TRBV12-4 to TRBJ1-5, with 7 bases aligning to TRBD1. The DNA sequence is as follows: TGTGCCAGCAGTTTAACGGGACAGAACAATCAGCCCCAGCATTTT. Its coded protein is CASSLTGQNNQPQHF.